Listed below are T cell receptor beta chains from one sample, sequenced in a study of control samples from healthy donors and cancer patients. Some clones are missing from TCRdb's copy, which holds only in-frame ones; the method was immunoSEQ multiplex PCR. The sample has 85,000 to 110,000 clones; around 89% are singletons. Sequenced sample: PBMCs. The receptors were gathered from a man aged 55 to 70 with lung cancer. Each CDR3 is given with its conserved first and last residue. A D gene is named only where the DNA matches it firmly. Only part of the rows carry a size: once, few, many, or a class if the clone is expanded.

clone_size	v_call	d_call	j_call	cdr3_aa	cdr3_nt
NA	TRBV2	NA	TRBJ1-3	CASSDPQGSSGNTIYF	TGTGCCAGCAGTGACCCACAGGGAAGCTCTGGAAACACCATATATTTT
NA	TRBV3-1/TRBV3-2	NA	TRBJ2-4	CASSLRGPDIQYF	TGTGCCAGCAGCCTCCGGGGCCCCGACATTCAGTACTTC
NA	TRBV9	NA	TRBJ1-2	CASSVRSGENDYGYTF	TGTGCCAGCAGCGTACGGTCGGGGGAAAATGACTATGGCTACACCTTC
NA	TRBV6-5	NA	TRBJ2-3	CASRSPGSTDTQYF	TGTGCCAGCAGGTCCCCAGGTTCCACAGATACGCAGTATTTT
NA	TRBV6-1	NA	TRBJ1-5	CASSEHWGEGNQPQHF	TGTGCCAGCAGTGAACATTGGGGCGAGGGCAATCAGCCCCAGCATTTT
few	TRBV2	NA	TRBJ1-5	CASSELGRNNQPQHF	TGTGCCAGCAGTGAATTGGGGCGGAACAATCAGCCCCAGCATTTT
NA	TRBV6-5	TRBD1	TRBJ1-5	CASQEETGGNQPQHF	TGTGCCAGCCAAGAGGAGACAGGGGGTAATCAGCCCCAGCATTTT
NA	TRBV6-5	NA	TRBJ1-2	CASSYGRQVGYTF	TGTGCCAGCAGTTACGGGCGACAGGTCGGCTACACCTTC
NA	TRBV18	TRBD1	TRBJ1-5	CASSPWDRGNQPQHF	TGTGCCAGCTCACCCTGGGACAGAGGGAATCAGCCCCAGCATTTT
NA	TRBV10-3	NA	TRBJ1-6	CAISESPSSYNSPLHF	TGTGCCATCAGTGAGTCCCCGAGCTCCTATAATTCACCCCTCCACTTT
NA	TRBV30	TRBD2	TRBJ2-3	CAWSVERGGPDTQYF	TGTGCCTGGAGTGTAGAGCGGGGGGGCCCAGATACGCAGTATTTT
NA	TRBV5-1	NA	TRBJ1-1	CASREGMNTEAFF	TGCGCCAGTCGGGAGGGGATGAACACTGAAGCTTTCTTT
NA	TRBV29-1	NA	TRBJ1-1	CSVAWAEMNTEAFF	TGCAGCGTCGCTTGGGCAGAAATGAACACTGAAGCTTTCTTT
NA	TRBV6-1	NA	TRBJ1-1	CASSDIGLGTEAFF	TGTGCCAGCAGTGATATAGGGTTGGGCACTGAAGCTTTCTTT
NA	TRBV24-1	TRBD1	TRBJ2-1	CATRRAGGNEQFF	TGTGCCACCAGGAGAGCAGGGGGCAATGAGCAGTTCTTC